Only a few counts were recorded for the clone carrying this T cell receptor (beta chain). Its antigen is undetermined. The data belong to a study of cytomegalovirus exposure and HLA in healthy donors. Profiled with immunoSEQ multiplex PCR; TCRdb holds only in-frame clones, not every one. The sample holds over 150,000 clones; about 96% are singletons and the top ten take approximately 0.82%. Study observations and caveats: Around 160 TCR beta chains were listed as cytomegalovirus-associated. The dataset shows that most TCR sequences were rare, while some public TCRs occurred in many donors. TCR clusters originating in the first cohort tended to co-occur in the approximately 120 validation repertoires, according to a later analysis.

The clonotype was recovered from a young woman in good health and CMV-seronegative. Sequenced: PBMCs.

The CDR3 DNA follows: TGTGCCAGTAGTGTACGGACAGGGGACAGGGGCTACGAGCAGTACTTC. It is translated as CASSVRTGDRGYEQYF. This sequence joins TRBV19 and TRBJ2-7, with 10 bases identical to TRBD1. The CDR3 is 16 residues long. Unmatched junction bases numbered 10, after V lost 5 bases and J lost 3 bases. Germline V CDR1 and CDR2: LNHDA, SQIVND (reference sequence).